The 11 T cell receptor beta chains listed next were all sequenced from one sample in a study of blood T cell repertoires in COVID-19. Some clones are missing from TCRdb's copy, which holds only in-frame ones; the method was immunoSEQ multiplex PCR. This sample has 140,000 to 150,000 clones, with approximately 90% found just once. What was sequenced was PBMCs or T cells enriched from blood (not recorded which). The receptors derive from a man in his fifties who had recovered from COVID-19.

The V call is TRBV18, the J call TRBJ2-2, with TRBD1 matching 9 bases. With V trimmed by 5 bases and J by 4 bases, 5 bases remained unmatched. The germline gives CDR1 KGHSH, CDR2 LQKENI. The CDR3 is made up of 15 amino acids. The CDR3 spells CASSSGTGSTGELFF. The CDR3 DNA reads TGTGCCAGCTCATCCGGGACAGGGTCCACCGGGGAGCTGTTTTTT.

This sequence joins TRBV5-1 and TRBJ1-2; D remains unclear. Looked up from germline, CDR1 is SGHRS and CDR2 is YFSETQ. V dropped 0 bases and J dropped 6 bases, with 15 bases sitting between them. The CDR3 spans 15 residues. The CDR3 DNA follows: TGCGCCAGCAGCTTGGCCTCGCCTCGGGTTGATGGCTACACCTTC. This codes for CASSLASPRVDGYTF.

This clone has only one observation. The chain carries TRBV7-3 and TRBJ2-1, with TRBD2 matching over 10 bases. J was trimmed by 8 bases and V by 4 bases; bases with no gene match: 5. CDR1 and CDR2 (germline): SGHTA, FQGTGA. The CDR3 is 14 residues long. In DNA form, the CDR3 reads TGTGCCAGCAGCTCTAGCGGGAGAGAGGATGAGCAGTTCTTC. It is translated as CASSSSGREDEQFF.

The chain couples TRBV5-1 to TRBJ2-4, with 9 bases matching TRBD1. Per germline, CDR1 SGHRS and CDR2 YFSETQ. The CDR3 extends over 16 amino acids. Trimming cost V 0 bases and J 7 bases; bases outside gene matches: 8. Here the CDR3 DNA reads TGCGCCAGCAGCTTGGCCAGTTCCGGGACAGGGAACATTCAGTACTTC. Its translation is CASSLASSGTGNIQYF. The full variable domain, its missing parts supplied by reference TRBV5-1 and TRBJ2-4, is KAGVTQTPRYLIKTRGQQVTLSCSPISGHRSVSWYQQTPGQGLQFLFEYFSETQRNKGNFPGRFSGRQFSNSRSEMNVSTLELGDSALYLCASSLASSGTGNIQYFGAGTRLSVL.

The gene calls are TRBV7-6 and TRBJ1-4; D is perhaps TRBD1 (6 bases). Germline CDR1 reads SGHVS; CDR2 reads FNYEAQ. The CDR3 has 15 amino acids. Trimming left V 2 bases short and J 4 bases short, with 11 bases between. CDR3 residues: CASSLQQGRNEKLFF. The CDR3 coding sequence is TGTGCCAGCAGCTTACAACAGGGCCGTAATGAAAAACTGTTTTTT.

The V and J genes are TRBV7-9 and TRBJ1-3; 7 bases fit TRBD1. The germline V gene encodes CDR1 SEHNR and CDR2 FQNEAQ (reference sequence). The V and J ends lost 4 bases and 0 bases, in that order; junction bases with no gene match: 6. The CDR3 length is 16 residues. The CDR3 coding sequence is TGTGCCAGCAGCTCATTCCGGGACAGCTCTGGAAACACCATATATTTT. This encodes CASSSFRDSSGNTIYF.

The gene calls are TRBV18 and TRBJ1-6; D possibly corresponds to TRBD1 (6 bases). V was clipped by 3 bases and J by 8 bases, with 14 bases between them. The CDR3 length is 15 residues. Germline CDR1 is KGHSH and CDR2 is LQKENI. The CDR3 DNA reads TGTGCCAGCTCACCGGATCAGGGGATGGATTCACCCCTCCACTTT. Translated, it gives CASSPDQGMDSPLHF.

The J gene is TRBJ2-1, the V gene TRBV7-3; possibly TRBD2 for D (5 bases). Germline V gene sequence: CDR1 SGHTA, CDR2 FQGTGA. The CDR3 spans 15 residues. The V and J ends lost 3 bases and 6 bases respectively, with 15 bases between them. DNA of the CDR3: TGTGCCAGCAGCTTCCGGACCCCGCTAGCCAATGAGCAGTTCTTC. Amino acids: CASSFRTPLANEQFF.

DNA of the CDR3: TGTGCCAGCACCAGATCAAGGAGTGTCATTTATGGCTACACCTTC. Its protein is CASTRSRSVIYGYTF. This chain joins TRBV9 and TRBJ1-2; D ambiguous. This CDR3 is built from 15 residues. With 6 bases removed from V and 5 bases from J, the gap between germline ends came to 20 bases. The germline CDR1 and CDR2 sequences are SGDLS and YYNGEE.

This chain joins TRBV29-1 and TRBJ1-1, with 8 bases identical to TRBD1. Germline V lookup: CDR1 SQVTM, CDR2 ANQGSEA. J gave up 1 base and V 5 bases, and 3 bases lay outside the gene matches. CDR3 length: 13 residues. CDR3 residues: CSVFGQGNTEAFF. CDR3 nucleotides: TGCAGCGTTTTCGGACAGGGGAACACTGAAGCTTTCTTT.

This clone was seen a single time. V usage is TRBV4-3 and J usage is TRBJ2-3; 8 nucleotides agree with TRBD2. Germline loops: CDR1 LGHNA, CDR2 YSLEER. The CDR3 loop spans 13 amino acids. V was clipped by 8 bases and J by 10 bases; unmatched bases: 11. The CDR3 protein is CASQHAAGASQYF. Here the CDR3 DNA reads TGCGCCAGCCAACATGCAGCGGGAGCTTCGCAGTATTTT.